This T cell receptor beta chain emerged from a study of T cell responses to AZD1222 COVID-19 vaccine. Overall study findings and caveats: Only 5 to 7 AZD1222 recipients tested seropositive at baseline. Reports say nearly half of spike-specific TCRs go after unmutated variant regions.

Comment on this clone: The antigen is undetermined.

Sequencing used immunoSEQ multiplex PCR; TCRdb keeps in-frame clones, though not all of them. The table has around 66,000 clones, approximately 85% seen once. The germline gives CDR1 SEHNR, CDR2 FQNEAQ (reference sequence). The CDR3 is 14 amino acids. The germline V and J ends were trimmed by 3 bases and 4 bases, with 10 bases remaining between them. The input for sequencing was peripheral blood, taken on day 0 of MenACWY control vaccination. The TCR was taken from an adult in good health. V and J are TRBV7-9 and TRBJ2-1; maybe TRBD2 (5 bases). CDR3 nucleotides: TGTGCCAGCAGCTTCCAGGACTCTTACAATGAGCAGTTCTTC. Protein sequence: CASSFQDSYNEQFF. The entire variable domain, with the rest obtained from reference TRBV7-9 and TRBJ2-1, is as follows: DTGVSQNPRHKITKRGQNVTFRCDPISEHNRLYWYRQTLGQGPEFLTYFQNEAQLEKSRLLSDRFSAERPKGSFSTLEIQRTEQGDSAMYLCASSFQDSYNEQFFGPGTRLTVL.